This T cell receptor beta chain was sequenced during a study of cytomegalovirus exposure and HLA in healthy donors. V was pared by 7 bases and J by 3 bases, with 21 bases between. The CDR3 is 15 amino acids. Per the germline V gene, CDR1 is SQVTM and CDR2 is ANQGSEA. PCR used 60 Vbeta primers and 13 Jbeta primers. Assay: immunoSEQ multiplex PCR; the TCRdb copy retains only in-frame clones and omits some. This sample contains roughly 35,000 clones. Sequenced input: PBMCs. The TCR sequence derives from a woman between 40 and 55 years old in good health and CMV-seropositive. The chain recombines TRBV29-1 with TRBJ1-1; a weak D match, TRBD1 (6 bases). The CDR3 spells CSATPSTGYDTEAFF. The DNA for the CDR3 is TGCAGCGCAACCCCCTCTACAGGGTACGACACTGAAGCTTTCTTT. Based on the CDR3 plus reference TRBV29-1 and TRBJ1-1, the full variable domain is SAVISQKPSRDICQRGTSLTIQCQVDSQVTMMFWYRQQPGQSLTLIATANQGSEATYESGFVIDKFPISRPNLTFSTLTVSNMSPEDSSIYLCSATPSTGYDTEAFFGQGTRLTVV.